The 10 T cell receptor beta chains presented below share a single source sample, sequenced in a study of cytomegalovirus exposure and HLA in healthy donors. The PCR contained 60 Vbeta and 13 Jbeta primers. Profiled with immunoSEQ multiplex PCR; TCRdb holds only in-frame clones, not every one. The sample comprises some 40,000 clones, about 70% of which are singletons, and around 3.9% rests with the top ten. The sequenced sample consisted of PBMCs. The source is a man between 40 and 49 years old in good health and CMV-seronegative.

The chain links TRBV7-8 to TRBJ2-5; 9 bases agree with TRBD1. The J call may be incorrect, as the DNA end agrees better with TRBJ2-7. This CDR3 region has 14 residues. CDR1 and CDR2 from the germline V gene are SGHVS and FQNEAQ. CDR3 coding DNA: TGTGCCAGCAGCTTACTGACAGGGGGGTACGAGCAGTACTTC. This gives the protein CASSLLTGGYEQYF.

This chain links TRBV9 with TRBJ2-1, with TRBD2 identical over 10 bases. The J segment lost 5 bases and the V segment lost 0 bases, leaving 2 bases of the junction unmatched. The CDR3 is 15 residues long. CDR1 is SGDLS and CDR2 is YYNGEE in the germline V gene. The CDR3 spells CASSVALAGNNEQFF. CDR3 bases: TGTGCCAGCAGCGTAGCACTAGCGGGGAACAATGAGCAGTTCTTC. Together with reference TRBV9 and TRBJ2-1, the CDR3 gives the full variable domain: DSGVTQTPKHLITATGQRVTLRCSPRSGDLSVYWYQQSLDQGLQFLIQYYNGEERAKGNILERFSAQQFPDLHSELNLSSLELGDSALYFCASSVALAGNNEQFFGPGTRLTVL.

Concerning this clone: Germline and junction disagree at one end, which may indicate a read error. V and J are TRBV7-7 and TRBJ2-7; D may be TRBD1 (6 bases). The CDR3 has 15 residues. CDR1 SSHAT and CDR2 FNYEAQ come from the germline V gene (reference sequence). Here the CDR3 reads CASRGSQDFFYEQYF. CDR3 DNA sequence: TGTGCTAGCAGGGGCTCTCAGGACTTCTTTTACGAGCAGTACTTC.

The count of this clone is one. V gene TRBV7-6 combines with J gene TRBJ2-7, with TRBD1 identical over 10 bases. This CDR3 is 14 amino acids long. The junction had 4 bases not matched to a gene; V was cut back by 5 bases and J by 3 bases. Germline CDR1 reads SGHVS; CDR2 reads FNYEAQ. The CDR3 spells CASSPGTGVYEQYF. The CDR3 bases are TGTGCCAGCAGCCCCGGGACAGGGGTCTACGAGCAGTACTTC. Supplemented by reference TRBV7-6 and TRBJ2-7, the full variable domain reads GAGVSQSPRYKVTKRGQDVALRCDPISGHVSLYWYRQALGQGPEFLTYFNYEAQQDKSGLPNDRFSAERPEGSISTLTIQRTEQRDSAMYRCASSPGTGVYEQYFGPGTRLTVT.

J is TRBJ2-4 and V is TRBV6-1, with 12 bases lining up with TRBD1. The germline V gene has CDR1 MNHNS and CDR2 SASEGT. The trim removed 7 bases at V and 8 bases at J, leaving 6 bases unmatched. The CDR3 loop spans 14 amino acids. CDR3 nucleotide sequence: TGTGCCAGCACCGAGGGACAGGGGGCATACATTCAGTACTTC. This encodes CASTEGQGAYIQYF.

The chain couples TRBV6-1 to TRBJ1-6, with a tentative D call TRBD1 (6 bases). This CDR3 has 13 residues. The V end was cut by 8 bases, the J end by 7 bases, with 12 bases between. Per germline, CDR1 MNHNS and CDR2 SASEGT. DNA of the CDR3: TGTGCCAGCTTACGACAGGAAAATTCACCCCTCCACTTT. As protein: CASLRQENSPLHF.

The chain joins TRBV6-1 to TRBJ2-7; 7 bases agree with TRBD1. CDR3 length: 14 amino acids. J was trimmed by 3 bases and V by 4 bases; bases with no gene match: 6. Germline CDR1 and CDR2: MNHNS and SASEGT. The CDR3 nucleotides are TGTGCCAGCAGTGTCCGACAGGGCCTCTACGAGCAGTACTTC. Amino acids: CASSVRQGLYEQYF.

CDR3 in amino acids: CASSQGTGTDYGYTF. For the CDR3, the DNA is TGCGCCAGCAGCCAGGGGACCGGGACAGACTATGGCTACACCTTC. The chain is built from TRBV4-3 and TRBJ1-2, with 7 bases aligning to TRBD1. CDR3 length equals 15 residues. The V gene's germline CDR1 is LGHNA and CDR2 YSLEER. The junction had 7 bases not matched to a gene; V was cut back by 3 bases and J by 3 bases.

The rearrangement joins TRBV7-9 to TRBJ2-7, with 8 bases fitting TRBD1. Germline CDR1 is SEHNR and CDR2 is FQNEAQ (reference sequence). This CDR3 is built from 15 residues. The J segment lost 4 bases and the V segment lost 5 bases, leaving 10 bases of the junction unmatched. The CDR3 here is CASSQGLGQGYEQYF. The DNA of the CDR3 is TGTGCCAGCAGCCAGGGTCTTGGACAGGGTTACGAGCAGTACTTC. Full variable domain (rest looked up from reference TRBV7-9 and TRBJ2-7): DTGVSQNPRHKITKRGQNVTFRCDPISEHNRLYWYRQTLGQGPEFLTYFQNEAQLEKSRLLSDRFSAERPKGSFSTLEIQRTEQGDSAMYLCASSQGLGQGYEQYFGPGTRLTVT.

The V gene is TRBV29-1, the J gene TRBJ2-1, with 9 bases identical to TRBD1. Unmatched junction bases numbered 9, after V lost 6 bases and J lost 6 bases. In germline, CDR1 is SQVTM, CDR2 ANQGSEA. The CDR3 totals 14 residues. The CDR3 region is CSVSPGQGFNEQFF. The CDR3 bases are TGCAGCGTATCACCGGGACAGGGTTTCAATGAGCAGTTCTTC.